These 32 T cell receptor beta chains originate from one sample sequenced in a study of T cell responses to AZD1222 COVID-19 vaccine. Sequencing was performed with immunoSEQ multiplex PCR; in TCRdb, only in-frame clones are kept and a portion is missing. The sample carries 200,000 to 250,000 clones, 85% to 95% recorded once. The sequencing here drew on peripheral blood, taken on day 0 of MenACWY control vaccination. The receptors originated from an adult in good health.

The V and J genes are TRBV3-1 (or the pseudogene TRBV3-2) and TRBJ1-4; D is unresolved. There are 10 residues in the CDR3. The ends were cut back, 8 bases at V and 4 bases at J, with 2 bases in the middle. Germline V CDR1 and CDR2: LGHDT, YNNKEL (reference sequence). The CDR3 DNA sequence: TGTGCCAGCGGTAATGAAAAACTGTTTTTT. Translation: CASGNEKLFF.

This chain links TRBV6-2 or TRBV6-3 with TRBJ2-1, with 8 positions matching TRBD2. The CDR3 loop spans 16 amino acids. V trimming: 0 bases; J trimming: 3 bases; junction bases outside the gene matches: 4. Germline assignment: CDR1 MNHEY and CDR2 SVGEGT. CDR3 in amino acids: CASSYSAGALYNEQFF. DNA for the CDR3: TGTGCCAGCAGTTACTCAGCGGGGGCCCTCTACAATGAGCAGTTCTTC.

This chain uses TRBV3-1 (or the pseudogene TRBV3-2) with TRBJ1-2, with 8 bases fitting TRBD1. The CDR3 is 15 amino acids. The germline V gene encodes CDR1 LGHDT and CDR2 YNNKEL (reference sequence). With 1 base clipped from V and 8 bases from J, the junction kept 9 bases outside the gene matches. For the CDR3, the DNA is TGTGCCAGCAGCCAAGGGCGGACAGGGCGTGGGGGCTACACCTTC. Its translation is CASSQGRTGRGGYTF.

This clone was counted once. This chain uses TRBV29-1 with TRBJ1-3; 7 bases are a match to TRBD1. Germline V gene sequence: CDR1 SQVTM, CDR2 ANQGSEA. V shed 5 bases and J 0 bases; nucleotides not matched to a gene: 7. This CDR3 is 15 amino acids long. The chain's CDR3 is CSVRRGDSSGNTIYF. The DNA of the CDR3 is TGCAGCGTTCGCAGGGGGGATTCCTCTGGAAACACCATATATTTT.

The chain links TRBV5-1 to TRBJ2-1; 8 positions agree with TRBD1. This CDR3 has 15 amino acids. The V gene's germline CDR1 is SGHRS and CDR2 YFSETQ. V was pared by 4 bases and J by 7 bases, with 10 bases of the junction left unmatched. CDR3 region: CASSTRQGLGNEQFF. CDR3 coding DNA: TGCGCCAGCAGCACCCGACAGGGGTTGGGAAATGAGCAGTTCTTC.

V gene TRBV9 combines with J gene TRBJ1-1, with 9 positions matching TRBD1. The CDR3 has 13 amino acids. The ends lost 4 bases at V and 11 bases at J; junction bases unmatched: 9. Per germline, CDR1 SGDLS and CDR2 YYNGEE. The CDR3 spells CASSPRDRDGAFF. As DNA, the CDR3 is TGTGCCAGCAGCCCCCGGGACAGGGATGGGGCTTTCTTT. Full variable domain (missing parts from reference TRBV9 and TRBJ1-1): DSGVTQTPKHLITATGQRVTLRCSPRSGDLSVYWYQQSLDQGLQFLIQYYNGEERAKGNILERFSAQQFPDLHSELNLSSLELGDSALYFCASSPRDRDGAFFGQGTRLTVV.

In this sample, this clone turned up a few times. The CDR3 protein is CASSRVVGAGKVDQPQHF. The CDR3, as DNA: TGTGCCAGTAGTAGGGTAGTGGGGGCAGGGAAGGTGGATCAGCCCCAGCATTTT. This chain links TRBV19 with TRBJ1-5; tentative D call: TRBD1 (6 bases). The CDR3 length is 18 residues. With 4 bases removed from V and 5 bases from J, the gap between germline ends came to 24 bases. CDR1 and CDR2 from the germline V gene are LNHDA and SQIVND (reference sequence).

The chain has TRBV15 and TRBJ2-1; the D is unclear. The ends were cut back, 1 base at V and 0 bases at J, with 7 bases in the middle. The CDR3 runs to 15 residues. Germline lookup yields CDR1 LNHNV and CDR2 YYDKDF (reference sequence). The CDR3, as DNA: TGTGCCACCAGCAGAGCCTCCGGCTCCTACAATGAGCAGTTCTTC. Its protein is CATSRASGSYNEQFF.

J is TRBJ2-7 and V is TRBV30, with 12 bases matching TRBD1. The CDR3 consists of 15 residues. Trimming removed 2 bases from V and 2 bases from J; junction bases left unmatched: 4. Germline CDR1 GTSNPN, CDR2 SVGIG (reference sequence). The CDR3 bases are TGTGCCTGGAGTAGACGGGACAGGGGGCCCTACGAGCAGTACTTC. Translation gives CAWSRRDRGPYEQYF.

CDR3 bases: TGTGCCAGCAGCATGCCGGGACAGGACAACTATGGCTACACCTTC. Translation: CASSMPGQDNYGYTF. This chain links TRBV7-4 with TRBJ1-2; 8 bases line up with TRBD1. Germline CDR1 and CDR2: SGHVT and SQSDAQ. Trimming cost V 5 bases and J 2 bases; bases outside gene matches: 7. The CDR3 runs to 15 residues.

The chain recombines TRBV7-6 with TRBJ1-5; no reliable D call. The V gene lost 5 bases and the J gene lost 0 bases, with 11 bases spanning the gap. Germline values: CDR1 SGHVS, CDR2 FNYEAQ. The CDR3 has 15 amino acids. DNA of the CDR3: TGTGCCAGCAGCCCCCGCGGTAATAGCAATCAGCCCCAGCATTTT. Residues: CASSPRGNSNQPQHF.

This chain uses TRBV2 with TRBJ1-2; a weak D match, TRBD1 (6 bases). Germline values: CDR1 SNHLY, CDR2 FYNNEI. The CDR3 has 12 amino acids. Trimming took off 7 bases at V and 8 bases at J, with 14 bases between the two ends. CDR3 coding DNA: TGTGCCAGCAAGGGGGACCGTGGGGGCTACACCTTC. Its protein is CASKGDRGGYTF.

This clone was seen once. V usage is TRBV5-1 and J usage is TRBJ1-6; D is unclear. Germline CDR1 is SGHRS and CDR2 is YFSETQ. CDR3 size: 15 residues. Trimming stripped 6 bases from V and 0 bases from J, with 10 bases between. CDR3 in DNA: TGCGCCAGCAAGAGGGAAAGCTCCTATAATTCACCCCTCCACTTT. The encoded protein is CASKRESSYNSPLHF.

CDR3: CASSPRGGYGYTF. The DNA of the CDR3 is TGTGCCAGCAGCCCCAGGGGTGGCTATGGCTACACCTTC. The rearrangement joins TRBV5-5 to TRBJ1-2, with D tentatively TRBD1 (6 bases). With 4 bases removed from V and 4 bases from J, the gap between germline ends came to 11 bases. CDR3 length equals 13 residues. Germline CDR1 SGHKS, CDR2 YYEKEE (reference sequence).

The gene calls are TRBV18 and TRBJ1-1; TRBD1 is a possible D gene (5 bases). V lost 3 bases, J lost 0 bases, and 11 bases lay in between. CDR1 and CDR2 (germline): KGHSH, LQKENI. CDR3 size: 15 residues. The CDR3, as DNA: TGTGCCAGCTCACCGCCTAGGGGCCTGAACACTGAAGCTTTCTTT. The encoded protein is CASSPPRGLNTEAFF.

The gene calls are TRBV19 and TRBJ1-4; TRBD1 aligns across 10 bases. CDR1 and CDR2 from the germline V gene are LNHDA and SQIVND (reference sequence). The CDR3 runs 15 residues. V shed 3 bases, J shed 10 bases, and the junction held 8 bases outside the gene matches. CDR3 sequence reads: CASSIPWDRGGKLFF. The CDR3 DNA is TGTGCCAGTAGTATCCCTTGGGACAGGGGTGGAAAACTGTTTTTT.

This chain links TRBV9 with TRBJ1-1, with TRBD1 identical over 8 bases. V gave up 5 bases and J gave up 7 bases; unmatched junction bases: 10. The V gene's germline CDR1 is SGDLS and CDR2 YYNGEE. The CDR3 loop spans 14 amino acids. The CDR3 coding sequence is TGTGCCAGCAGAGGGCAGGGGGCTCAAAGTGAAGCTTTCTTT. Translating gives CASRGQGAQSEAFF.

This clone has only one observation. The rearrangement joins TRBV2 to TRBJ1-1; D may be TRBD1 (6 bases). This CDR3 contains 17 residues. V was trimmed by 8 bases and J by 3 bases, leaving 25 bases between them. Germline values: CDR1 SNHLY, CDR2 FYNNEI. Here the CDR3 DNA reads TGTGCCAGCCTCTTCAGGGACAAGAAATTGGGGGACACTGAAGCTTTCTTT. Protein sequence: CASLFRDKKLGDTEAFF.

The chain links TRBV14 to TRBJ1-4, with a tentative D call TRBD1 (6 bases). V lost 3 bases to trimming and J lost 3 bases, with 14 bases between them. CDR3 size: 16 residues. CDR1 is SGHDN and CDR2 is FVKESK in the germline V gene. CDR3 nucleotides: TGTGCCAGCAGCCATCGTCGGGGACACCCTAATGAAAAACTGTTTTTT. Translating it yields CASSHRRGHPNEKLFF.

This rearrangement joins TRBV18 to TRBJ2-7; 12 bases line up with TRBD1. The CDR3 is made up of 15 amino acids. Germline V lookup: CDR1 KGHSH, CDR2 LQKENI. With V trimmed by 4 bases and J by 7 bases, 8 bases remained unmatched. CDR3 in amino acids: CASSLEGQGAGEQYF. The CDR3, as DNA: TGTGCCAGCTCACTGGAGGGACAGGGGGCGGGTGAGCAGTACTTC.

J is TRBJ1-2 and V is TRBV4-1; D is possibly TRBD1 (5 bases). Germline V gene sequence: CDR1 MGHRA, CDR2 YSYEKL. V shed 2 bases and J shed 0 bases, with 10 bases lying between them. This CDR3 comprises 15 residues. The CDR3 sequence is CASSQSQGANYGYTF. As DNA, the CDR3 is TGCGCCAGCAGCCAATCTCAGGGAGCTAACTATGGCTACACCTTC.

CDR3 in DNA: TGTGCCAGCAGCAACAAGGCCCATGAAGCGGGAGCCTTTCTTGGTACGCAGTATTTT. Protein: CASSNKAHEAGAFLGTQYF. The chain carries TRBV21-1 and TRBJ2-3; the table assigns TRBD2, which was not confirmed against the DNA. TRBV21-1 is a known pseudogene. The CDR3 sequence is 19 residues long.

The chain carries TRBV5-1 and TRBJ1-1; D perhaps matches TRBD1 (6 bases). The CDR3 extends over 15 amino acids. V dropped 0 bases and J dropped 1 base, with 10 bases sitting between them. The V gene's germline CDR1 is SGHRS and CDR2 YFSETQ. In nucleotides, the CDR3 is TGCGCCAGCAGCTTGGAAGGGACACCGAACACTGAAGCTTTCTTT. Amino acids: CASSLEGTPNTEAFF.

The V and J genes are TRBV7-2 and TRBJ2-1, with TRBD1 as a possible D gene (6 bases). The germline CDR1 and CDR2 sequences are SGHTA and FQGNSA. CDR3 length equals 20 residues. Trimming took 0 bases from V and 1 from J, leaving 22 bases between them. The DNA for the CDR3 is TGTGCCAGCAGCTTAGCCGGGTTGGGGGCCCGTCAGGGGTCCTACAATGAGCAGTTCTTC. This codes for CASSLAGLGARQGSYNEQFF.

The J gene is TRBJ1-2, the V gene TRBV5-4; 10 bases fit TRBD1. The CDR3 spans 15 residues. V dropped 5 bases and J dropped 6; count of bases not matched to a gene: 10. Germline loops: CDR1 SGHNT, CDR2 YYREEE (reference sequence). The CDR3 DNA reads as TGTGCCAGCAGTCGGAGGGACAGGGGAACGGATGGCTACACCTTC. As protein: CASSRRDRGTDGYTF.

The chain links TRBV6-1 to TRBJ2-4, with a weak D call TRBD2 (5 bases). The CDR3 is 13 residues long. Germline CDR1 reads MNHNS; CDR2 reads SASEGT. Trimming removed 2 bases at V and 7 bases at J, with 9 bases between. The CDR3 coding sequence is TGTGCCAGCAGTGAAACTAGTGTGAACATTCAGTACTTC. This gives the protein CASSETSVNIQYF.

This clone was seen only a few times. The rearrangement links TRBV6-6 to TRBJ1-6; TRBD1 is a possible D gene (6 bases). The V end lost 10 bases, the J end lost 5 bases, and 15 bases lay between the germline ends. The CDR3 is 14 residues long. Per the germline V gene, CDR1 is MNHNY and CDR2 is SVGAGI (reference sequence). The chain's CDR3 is CAIRWAGDNSPLHF. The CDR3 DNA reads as TGTGCCATCCGGTGGGCAGGGGATAATTCACCCCTCCACTTT.

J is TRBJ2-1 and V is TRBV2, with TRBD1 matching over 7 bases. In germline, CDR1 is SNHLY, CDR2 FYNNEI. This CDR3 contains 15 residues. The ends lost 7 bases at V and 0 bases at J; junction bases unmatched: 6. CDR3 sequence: CASTKDRVSYNEQFF. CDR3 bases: TGTGCCAGCACCAAAGACAGGGTCTCCTACAATGAGCAGTTCTTC.

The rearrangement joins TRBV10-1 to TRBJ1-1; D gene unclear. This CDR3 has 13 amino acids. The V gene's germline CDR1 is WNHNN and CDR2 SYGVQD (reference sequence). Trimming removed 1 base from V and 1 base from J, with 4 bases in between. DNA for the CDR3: TGCGCCAGCAGTGAGTACCAGAACACTGAAGCTTTCTTT. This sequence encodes CASSEYQNTEAFF.

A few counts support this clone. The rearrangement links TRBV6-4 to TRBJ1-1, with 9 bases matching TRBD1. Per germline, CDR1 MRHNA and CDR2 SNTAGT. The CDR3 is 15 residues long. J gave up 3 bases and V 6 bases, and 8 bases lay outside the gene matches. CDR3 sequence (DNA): TGTGCCAGCAGCCGGGACAGGGAATCGCACACTGAAGCTTTCTTT. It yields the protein CASSRDRESHTEAFF.

CDR3 bases: TGTGCCAGCAGTCCCTACAGGGAAAACTATGGCTACACCTTC. It codes for CASSPYRENYGYTF. V gene TRBV6-5 combines with J gene TRBJ1-2, with D tentatively TRBD1 (6 bases). The germline V gene has CDR1 MNHEY and CDR2 SVGAGI. The CDR3 length is 14 residues. Trimming shortened V by 5 bases and J by 2 bases, and 12 bases separated the two germline ends.

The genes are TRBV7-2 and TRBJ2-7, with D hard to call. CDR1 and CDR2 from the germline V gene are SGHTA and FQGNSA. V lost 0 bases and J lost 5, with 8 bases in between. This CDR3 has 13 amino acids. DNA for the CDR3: TGTGCCAGCAGCTTAGCGAAAAGCGACGAGCAGTACTTC. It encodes CASSLAKSDEQYF.